This T cell receptor beta chain was retrieved from a study of T cell changes during pregnancy in multiple sclerosis. Sequencing was performed with immunoSEQ multiplex PCR; in TCRdb, only in-frame clones are kept and a portion is missing. Of around 50,000 clones listed, roughly 89% are singletons. This CDR3 has 12 amino acids. V lost 1 base and J lost 13, with 11 bases in between. Looked up from germline, CDR1 is GTSNPN and CDR2 is SVGIG (reference sequence). The sequence was obtained from a human donor whose cells served as feeder cells for cultures in a pregnancy study. The gene calls are TRBV30 and TRBJ1-6; D gene uncertain. Input material: peripheral blood from another person, used as feeder cells. CDR3 loop: CAWSESSRPLHF. The CDR3 DNA reads TGTGCCTGGAGTGAGTCTTCTAGGCCCCTCCACTTT.